This passage covers 12 T cell receptor beta chains from one sample sequenced in a study of identifying expanded T cells in peripheral blood. Some clones are missing from TCRdb's copy, which holds only in-frame ones; the method was immunoSEQ multiplex PCR. The sample includes 70,000 to 100,000 clones, about 86% of them seen just once. Source material: blood. Every receptor here comes from a person aged 18-69 years in good health.

This clone was seen just once. The V and J genes are TRBV6-1 and TRBJ2-7; D might be TRBD1 or TRBD2, each matching 5 bases. CDR3 size: 15 residues. Trimming took off 7 bases at V and 0 bases at J, with 16 bases between the two ends. From germline, CDR1 is MNHNS and CDR2 SASEGT. The CDR3 spells CASTFWDPSSYEQYF. The CDR3 DNA reads TGTGCCAGCACTTTTTGGGACCCTAGCTCCTACGAGCAGTACTTC.

This chain uses TRBV30 with TRBJ1-3; possible D gene TRBD1, 5 bases. The ends were cut back, 1 base at V and 4 bases at J, with 14 bases in the middle. This CDR3 spans 15 amino acids. CDR1 GTSNPN and CDR2 SVGIG come from the germline V gene (reference sequence). The CDR3 protein is CAWSGRQGAGNTIYF. The CDR3 region has the DNA TGTGCCTGGAGTGGGAGGCAGGGAGCGGGAAACACCATATATTTT.

This chain uses TRBV5-6 with TRBJ2-3; D is possibly TRBD2 (5 bases). The ends were cut back, 1 base at V and 1 base at J, with 10 bases in the middle. The V gene's germline CDR1 is SGHDT and CDR2 YYEEEE. This CDR3 is 15 amino acids long. CDR3 sequence reads: CASSLSGSGTDTQYF. In DNA form, the CDR3 reads TGTGCCAGCAGCTTGTCGGGATCTGGCACAGATACGCAGTATTTT. Supplemented by reference TRBV5-6 and TRBJ2-3, the full variable domain reads DAGVTQSPTHLIKTRGQQVTLRCSPKSGHDTVSWYQQALGQGPQFIFQYYEEEERQRGNFPDRFSGHQFPNYSSELNVNALLLGDSALYLCASSLSGSGTDTQYFGPGTRLTVL.

This chain uses TRBV29-1 with TRBJ2-1; D gene ambiguous. From germline, CDR1 is SQVTM and CDR2 ANQGSEA. V was trimmed by 5 bases and J by 8 bases, leaving 7 bases between them. The CDR3 is 10 amino acids. DNA for the CDR3: TGCAGCGTTATAGGAGATGAGCAGTTCTTC. As protein: CSVIGDEQFF.

This clone has a handful of counts. V usage is TRBV5-1 and J usage is TRBJ1-1, with 7 bases that match TRBD1. The V gene end was trimmed by 4 bases and the J gene end by 6 bases; junction bases not matched to a gene: 9. There are 14 residues in the CDR3. Germline V gene data show CDR1 as SGHRS and CDR2 as YFSETQ. This CDR3 reads CASSPQTGAPEAFF. DNA for the CDR3: TGCGCCAGCAGCCCTCAAACAGGGGCCCCTGAAGCTTTCTTT.

V and J are TRBV18 and TRBJ1-5; the D is unclear. The germline V gene has CDR1 KGHSH and CDR2 LQKENI. CDR3 length equals 16 residues. Trimming removed 9 bases from V and 0 bases from J, with 18 bases in between. CDR3 nucleotide sequence: TGTGCCAGGAAATGGACCTTCAACTATAGCAATCAGCCCCAGCATTTT. Translating gives CARKWTFNYSNQPQHF. Together with reference TRBV18 and TRBJ1-5, the CDR3 gives the full variable domain: NAGVMQNPRHLVRRRGQEARLRCSPMKGHSHVYWYRQLPEEGLKFMVYLQKENIIDESGMPKERFSAEFPKEGPSILRIQQVVRGDSAAYFCARKWTFNYSNQPQHFGDGTRLSIL.

The CDR3 DNA sequence: TGTGCCAGCTCACCACCATCTAACACTGAAGCTTTCTTT. This sequence encodes CASSPPSNTEAFF. This sequence joins TRBV18 and TRBJ1-1; no reliable D call. The CDR3 is 13 residues long. The germline gives CDR1 KGHSH, CDR2 LQKENI. V lost 0 bases to trimming and J lost 2 bases, with 4 bases between them.

The chain has TRBV5-1 and TRBJ2-7; D is possibly TRBD1 (6 bases). Germline V gene data show CDR1 as SGHRS and CDR2 as YFSETQ. The CDR3 runs to 15 residues. V was pared by 0 bases and J by 3 bases, with 13 bases between. The CDR3 sequence is CASSLGAGAVYEQYF. CDR3 in DNA: TGCGCCAGCAGCTTGGGGGCAGGGGCGGTCTACGAGCAGTACTTC.

The sample holds one count of this clone. The chain links TRBV6-5 to TRBJ2-3; D call uncertain. This CDR3 has 16 amino acids. Germline V lookup: CDR1 MNHEY, CDR2 SVGAGI. Trimming shortened V by 0 bases and J by 0 bases, and 10 bases separated the two germline ends. CDR3: CASSYSARYSTDTQYF. The CDR3 coding sequence is TGTGCCAGCAGTTACTCGGCGCGCTATAGCACAGATACGCAGTATTTT.

This clone showed up just once. The chain has TRBV9 and TRBJ2-3; D gene unclear. Germline CDR1 reads SGDLS; CDR2 reads YYNGEE. The length of the CDR3 is 13 residues. Trimming removed 0 bases from V and 6 bases from J, with 8 bases in between. Here the CDR3 DNA reads TGTGCCAGCAGCGTAGAATCGCCCGATACGCAGTATTTT. It codes for CASSVESPDTQYF.

The chain combines TRBV6-1 with TRBJ2-1; D ambiguous. Germline lookup yields CDR1 MNHNS and CDR2 SASEGT. This CDR3 has 13 amino acids. The V and J ends lost 4 bases and 0 bases respectively, with 4 bases between them. CDR3 coding DNA: TGTGCCAGCAGTGGAAGCTCCTACAATGAGCAGTTCTTC. Amino acid sequence: CASSGSSYNEQFF.

This chain links TRBV6-5 with TRBJ2-3; 9 nucleotides match TRBD1. The CDR3 is 15 residues long. Germline CDR1 is MNHEY and CDR2 is SVGAGI. V dropped 4 bases and J dropped 5; count of bases not matched to a gene: 7. The DNA for the CDR3 is TGTGCCAGCAGTTTGGGACAGGGTGGGAGAGATACGCAGTATTTT. It yields the protein CASSLGQGGRDTQYF.